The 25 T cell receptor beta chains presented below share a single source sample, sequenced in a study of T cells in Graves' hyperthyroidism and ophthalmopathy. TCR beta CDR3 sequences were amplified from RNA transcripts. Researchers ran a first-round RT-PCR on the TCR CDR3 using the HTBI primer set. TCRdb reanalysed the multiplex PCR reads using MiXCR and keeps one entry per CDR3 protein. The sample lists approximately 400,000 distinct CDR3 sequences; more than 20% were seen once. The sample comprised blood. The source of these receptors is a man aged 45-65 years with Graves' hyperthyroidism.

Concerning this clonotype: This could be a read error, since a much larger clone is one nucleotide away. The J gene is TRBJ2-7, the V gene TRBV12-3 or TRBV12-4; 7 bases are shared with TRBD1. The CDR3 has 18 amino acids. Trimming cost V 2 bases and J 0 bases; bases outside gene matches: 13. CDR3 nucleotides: TGTGCCAGCAGTTTAAGGGGGCTACAGTCAGAGAGCTCCTACGAGCAGTACTTC. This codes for CASSLRGLQSESSYEQYF.

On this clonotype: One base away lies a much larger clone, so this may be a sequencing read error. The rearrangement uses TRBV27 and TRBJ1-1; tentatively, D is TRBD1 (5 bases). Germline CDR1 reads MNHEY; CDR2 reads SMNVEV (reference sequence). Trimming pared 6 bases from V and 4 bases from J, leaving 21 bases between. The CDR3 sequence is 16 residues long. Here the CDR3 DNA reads TGTGCCAGCAGCAAGTATCTTGGGCAGGGCCCCACTGAAGCTTTCTTT. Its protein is CASSKYLGQGPTEAFF.

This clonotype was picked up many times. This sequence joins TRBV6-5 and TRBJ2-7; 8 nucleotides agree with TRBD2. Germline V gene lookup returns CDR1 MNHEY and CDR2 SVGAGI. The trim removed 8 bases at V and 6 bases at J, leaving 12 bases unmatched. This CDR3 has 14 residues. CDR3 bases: TGTGCCAGCCAAGATTGGACTAGCCGGAGCGAGCAGTACTTC. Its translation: CASQDWTSRSEQYF.

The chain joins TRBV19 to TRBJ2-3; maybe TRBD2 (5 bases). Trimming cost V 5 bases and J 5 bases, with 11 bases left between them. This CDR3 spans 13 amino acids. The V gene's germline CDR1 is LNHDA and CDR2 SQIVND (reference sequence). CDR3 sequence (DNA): TGTGCCAGTAGTTCGCAGGCGGGAGATACGCAGTATTTT. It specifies CASSSQAGDTQYF.

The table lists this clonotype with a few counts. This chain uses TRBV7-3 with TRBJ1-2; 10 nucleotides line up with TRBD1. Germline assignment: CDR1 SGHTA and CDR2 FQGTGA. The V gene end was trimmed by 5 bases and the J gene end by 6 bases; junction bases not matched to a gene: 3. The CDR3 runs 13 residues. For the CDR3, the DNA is TGTGCCAGCAGCCACGGGACAGGGGATGGCTACACCTTC. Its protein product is CASSHGTGDGYTF.

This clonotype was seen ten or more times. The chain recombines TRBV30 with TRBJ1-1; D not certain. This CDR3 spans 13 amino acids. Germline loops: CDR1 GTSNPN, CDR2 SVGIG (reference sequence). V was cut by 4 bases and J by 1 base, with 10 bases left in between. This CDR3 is CAWKVRGNTEAFF. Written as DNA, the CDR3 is TGTGCCTGGAAAGTCCGGGGGAACACTGAAGCTTTCTTT.

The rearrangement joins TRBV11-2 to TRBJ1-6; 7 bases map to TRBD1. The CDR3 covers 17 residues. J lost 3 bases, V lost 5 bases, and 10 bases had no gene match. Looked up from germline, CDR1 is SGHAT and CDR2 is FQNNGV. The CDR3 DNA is TGTGCCAGCAGCGCCGGACAGGCGAGGGGCTATAATTCACCCCTCCACTTT. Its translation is CASSAGQARGYNSPLHF.

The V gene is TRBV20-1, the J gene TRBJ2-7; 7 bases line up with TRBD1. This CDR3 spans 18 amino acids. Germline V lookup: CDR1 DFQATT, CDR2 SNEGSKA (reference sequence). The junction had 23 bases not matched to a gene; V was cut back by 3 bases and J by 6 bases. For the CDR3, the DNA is TGCAGTGCTAGGGGAGCACAGGGGTCCCCCTGGGAAGATCTCGAGCAGTACTTC. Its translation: CSARGAQGSPWEDLEQYF.

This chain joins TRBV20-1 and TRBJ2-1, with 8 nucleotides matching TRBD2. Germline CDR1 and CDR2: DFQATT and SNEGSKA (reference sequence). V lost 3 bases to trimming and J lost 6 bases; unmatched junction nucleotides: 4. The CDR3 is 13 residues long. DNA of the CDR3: TGCAGTGCTAGGAAGCTAGCGGGCAATGAGCAGTTCTTC. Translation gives CSARKLAGNEQFF.

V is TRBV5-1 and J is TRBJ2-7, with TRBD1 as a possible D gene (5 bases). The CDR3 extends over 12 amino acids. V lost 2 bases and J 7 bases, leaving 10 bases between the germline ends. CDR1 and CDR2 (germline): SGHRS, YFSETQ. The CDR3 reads CASSFNQGEQYF. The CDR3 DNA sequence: TGCGCCAGCAGCTTCAATCAGGGAGAGCAGTACTTC. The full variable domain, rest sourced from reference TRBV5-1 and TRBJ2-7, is KAGVTQTPRYLIKTRGQQVTLSCSPISGHRSVSWYQQTPGQGLQFLFEYFSETQRNKGNFPGRFSGRQFSNSRSEMNVSTLELGDSALYLCASSFNQGEQYFGPGTRLTVT.

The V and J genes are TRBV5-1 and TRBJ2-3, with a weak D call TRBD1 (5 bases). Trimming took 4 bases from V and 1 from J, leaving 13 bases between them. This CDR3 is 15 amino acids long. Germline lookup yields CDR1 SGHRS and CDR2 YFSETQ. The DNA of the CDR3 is TGCGCCAGCAGCCGTTCCGTGGGGCGCACAGATACGCAGTATTTT. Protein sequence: CASSRSVGRTDTQYF.

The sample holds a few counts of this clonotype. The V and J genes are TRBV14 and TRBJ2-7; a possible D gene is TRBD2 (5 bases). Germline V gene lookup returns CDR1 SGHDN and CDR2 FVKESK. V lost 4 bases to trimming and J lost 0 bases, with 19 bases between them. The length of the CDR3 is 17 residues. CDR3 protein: CASSPAEGGLSSYEQYF. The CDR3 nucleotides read TGTGCCAGCAGCCCGGCCGAGGGCGGCCTAAGCTCCTACGAGCAGTACTTC.

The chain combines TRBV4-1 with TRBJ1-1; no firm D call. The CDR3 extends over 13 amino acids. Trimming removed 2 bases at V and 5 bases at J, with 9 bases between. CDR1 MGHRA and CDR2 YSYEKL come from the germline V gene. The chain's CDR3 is CASSQYLGTEAFF. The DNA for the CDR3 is TGCGCCAGCAGCCAATATCTAGGTACTGAAGCTTTCTTT.

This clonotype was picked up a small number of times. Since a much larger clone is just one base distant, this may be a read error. The CDR3 nucleotides are TGTGCCGGCAGCTTAGGGGCCGGGACGACAGAAAAACTGTTTTTT. The encoded protein is CAGSLGAGTTEKLFF. The gene calls are TRBV11-2 and TRBJ1-4; D is possibly TRBD1 (5 bases). Germline CDR1 reads SGHAT; CDR2 reads FQNNGV. This CDR3 region has 15 residues.

CDR3 sequence: CSAPGLAGDEQFF. As DNA, the CDR3 is TGCAGTGCTCCTGGACTAGCGGGAGATGAGCAGTTCTTC. The chain has TRBV20-1 and TRBJ2-1; 13 bases line up with TRBD2. CDR3 size: 13 residues. After removal of 5 bases from V and 8 bases from J, the junction contained 3 bases not matched to a gene. Germline values: CDR1 DFQATT, CDR2 SNEGSKA (reference sequence).

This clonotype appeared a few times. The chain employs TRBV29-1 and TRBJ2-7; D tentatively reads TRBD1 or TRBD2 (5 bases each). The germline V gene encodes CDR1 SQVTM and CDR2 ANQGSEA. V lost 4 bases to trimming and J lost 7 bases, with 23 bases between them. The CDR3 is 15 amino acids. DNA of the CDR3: TGCAGCGTTGTGATTGGGGGATTTAACCGAGGGGAGCAGTACTTC. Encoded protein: CSVVIGGFNRGEQYF.

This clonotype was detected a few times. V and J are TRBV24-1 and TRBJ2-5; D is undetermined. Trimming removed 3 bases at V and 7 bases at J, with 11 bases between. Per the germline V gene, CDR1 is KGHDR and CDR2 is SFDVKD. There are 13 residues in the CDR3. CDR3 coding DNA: TGTGCCACCAGTGATCCCTGGATAGGGACCCAGTACTTC. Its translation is CATSDPWIGTQYF.

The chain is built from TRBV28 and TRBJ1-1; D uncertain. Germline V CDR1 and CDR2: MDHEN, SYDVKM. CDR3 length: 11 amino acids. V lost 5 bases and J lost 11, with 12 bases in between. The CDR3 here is CASSVVNQAFF. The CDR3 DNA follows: TGTGCCAGCAGTGTGGTTAATCAGGCTTTCTTT.

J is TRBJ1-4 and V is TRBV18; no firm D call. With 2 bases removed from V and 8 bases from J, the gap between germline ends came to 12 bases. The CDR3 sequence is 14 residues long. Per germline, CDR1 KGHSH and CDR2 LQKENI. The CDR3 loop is CASSPSGDGEKLFF. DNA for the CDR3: TGTGCCAGCTCACCATCTGGGGATGGGGAAAAACTGTTTTTT. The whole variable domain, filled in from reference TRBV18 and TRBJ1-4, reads NAGVMQNPRHLVRRRGQEARLRCSPMKGHSHVYWYRQLPEEGLKFMVYLQKENIIDESGMPKERFSAEFPKEGPSILRIQQVVRGDSAAYFCASSPSGDGEKLFFGSGTQLSVL.

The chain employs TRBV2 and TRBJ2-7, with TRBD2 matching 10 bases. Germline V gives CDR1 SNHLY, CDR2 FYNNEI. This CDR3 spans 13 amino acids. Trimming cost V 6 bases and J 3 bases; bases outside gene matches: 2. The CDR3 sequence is CASRWTSGYEQYF. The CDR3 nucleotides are TGTGCCAGCAGATGGACTAGCGGCTACGAGCAGTACTTC. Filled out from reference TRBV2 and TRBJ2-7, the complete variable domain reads EPEVTQTPSHQVTQMGQEVILRCVPISNHLYFYWYRQILGQKVEFLVSFYNNEISEKSEIFDDQFSVERPDGSNFTLKIRSTKLEDSAMYFCASRWTSGYEQYFGPGTRLTVT.

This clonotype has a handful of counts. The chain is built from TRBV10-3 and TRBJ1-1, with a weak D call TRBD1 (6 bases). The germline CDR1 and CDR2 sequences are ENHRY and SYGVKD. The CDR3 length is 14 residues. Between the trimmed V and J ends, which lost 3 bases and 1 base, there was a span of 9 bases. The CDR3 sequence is CAISDPRGNTEAFF. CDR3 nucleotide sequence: TGTGCCATCAGTGACCCCAGGGGGAACACTGAAGCTTTCTTT.

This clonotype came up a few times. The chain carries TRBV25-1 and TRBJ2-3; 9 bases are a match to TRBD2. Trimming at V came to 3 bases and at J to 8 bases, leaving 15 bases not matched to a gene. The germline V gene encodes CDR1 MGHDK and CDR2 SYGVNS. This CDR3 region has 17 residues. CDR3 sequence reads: CASSDKKAGGIRGTQYF. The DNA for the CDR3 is TGTGCCAGCAGTGATAAAAAGGCGGGAGGGATTAGGGGTACGCAGTATTTT. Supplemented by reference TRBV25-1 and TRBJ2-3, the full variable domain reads EADIYQTPRYLVIGTGKKITLECSQTMGHDKMYWYQQDPGMELHLIHYSYGVNSTEKGDLSSESTVSRIRTEHFPLTLESARPSHTSQYLCASSDKKAGGIRGTQYFGPGTRLTVL.

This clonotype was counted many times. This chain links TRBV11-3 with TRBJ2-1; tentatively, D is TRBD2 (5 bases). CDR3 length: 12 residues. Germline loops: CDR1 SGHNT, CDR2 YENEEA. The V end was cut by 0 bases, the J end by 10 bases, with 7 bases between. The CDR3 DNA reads TGTGCCAGCAGCTTAGATCGGGAAGAGCAGTTCTTC. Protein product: CASSLDREEQFF.

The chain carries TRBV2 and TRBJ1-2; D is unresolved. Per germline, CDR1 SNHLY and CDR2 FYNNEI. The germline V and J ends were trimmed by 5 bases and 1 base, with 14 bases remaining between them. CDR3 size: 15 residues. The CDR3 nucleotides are TGTGCCAGCAGTCCCTTCATCGACATTAACTATGGCTACACCTTC. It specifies CASSPFIDINYGYTF.

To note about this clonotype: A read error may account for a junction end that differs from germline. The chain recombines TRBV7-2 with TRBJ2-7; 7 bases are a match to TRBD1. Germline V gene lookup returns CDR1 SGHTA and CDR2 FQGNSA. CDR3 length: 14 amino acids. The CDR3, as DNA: TGTGCCACCAGCAGAGGTCCACAGGGGTACGAGCAGTACTTC. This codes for CATSRGPQGYEQYF.